The present T cell receptor beta chain was sequenced within a study of shared T cell receptors in the human thymus. With 4 bases clipped from V and 5 bases from J, the junction kept 3 bases outside the gene matches. CDR3 size: 15 residues. Germline V gene data show CDR1 as LGHNA and CDR2 as YNFKEQ. Notes on this clone: Other nucleotide sequences from this sample produce the same CDR3.

Generated by immunoSEQ multiplex PCR, the TCRdb table keeps only in-frame clones and is missing some. The table records hundreds of thousands of clones, approximately 89% of them present only once. These data were also filed under a second study, of human thymus T cells.

The V gene is TRBV4-2, the J gene TRBJ1-5; 12 bases align to TRBD1. This TCR was sampled from a boy in the first two years of life with a congenital heart defect. The sequencing input was thymocytes. The CDR3 here is CASSRGTGGDQPQHF. The CDR3 DNA follows: TGTGCCAGCAGCCGGGGGACAGGGGGCGATCAGCCCCAGCATTTT.